This T cell receptor beta chain was profiled in a study of blood T cell repertoires in COVID-19. Whole-study context: Spain, Italy and the United States supplied samples that represented acute and convalescent COVID-19.

Individuals drawn from 20 to 25 US areas were roughly 18 to 95 years old. Participant reports of clinical history set cohort assignment. The CDR3 totals 14 residues. Germline V CDR1 and CDR2: SGHRS, YFSETQ. V was cut by 5 bases and J by 6 bases, with 15 bases left in between. The authors' processing: For nucleated cells, counts were estimated from reference gene primer amplification. The table came from immunoSEQ multiplex PCR; TCRdb's copy has only in-frame clones and leaves some out. Clonal size and the V and J genes are those of that table, whereas D and trimming came from the DNA. The sample lists 300,000 to 400,000 clones, roughly 90% occurring once.

This rearrangement joins TRBV5-1 to TRBJ1-5; TRBD1 is a possible D gene (6 bases). The TCR was taken from a woman aged 25 to 39 with acute COVID-19. Sequencing was done on a sample of PBMCs or T cells enriched from blood (not recorded which). CDR3 sequence reads: CASSPHRDGQPQHF. CDR3 nucleotide sequence: TGCGCCAGCAGTCCTCACAGGGACGGTCAGCCCCAGCATTTT. The full variable domain, with the rest looked up from reference TRBV5-1 and TRBJ1-5, is KAGVTQTPRYLIKTRGQQVTLSCSPISGHRSVSWYQQTPGQGLQFLFEYFSETQRNKGNFPGRFSGRQFSNSRSEMNVSTLELGDSALYLCASSPHRDGQPQHFGDGTRLSIL.